This TCR beta chain emerged from a study of blood T cell repertoires in COVID-19. Study-level information: Spain, Italy and the United States supplied samples that represented acute and convalescent COVID-19. In each case, the material was cDNA or gDNA derived from T cells, B-cell-depleted T cells, or PBMCs.

With 7 bases clipped from V and 6 bases from J, the junction kept 8 bases outside the gene matches. The CDR3 extends over 14 amino acids. Germline V gives CDR1 KGHDR, CDR2 SFDVKD. Authors' data handling: Reference gene primer amplification in the assay estimated nucleated cell counts. The repertoire was sequenced with immunoSEQ multiplex PCR; TCRdb's copy has only in-frame clones and lacks some. The D gene and trimming were derived from the DNA, and the V and J assignments and clone size from that table. The sample has 95,000 to 120,000 clones; 85% to 90% are singletons. The rearrangement links TRBV24-1 to TRBJ1-2; 9 nucleotides align to TRBD1. Sequenced input: peripheral blood. The receptor comes from a woman in her forties or fifties with acute or convalescent COVID-19. Here the CDR3 reads CATSNPGQGDGYTF. The CDR3 coding sequence is TGTGCCACCAGCAACCCGGGACAGGGAGATGGCTACACCTTC.